One and the same sample provided the 29 T cell receptor beta chains below, sequenced in a study of T cell responses to AZD1222 COVID-19 vaccine. Profiling relied on immunoSEQ multiplex PCR, and the TCRdb table lists in-frame clones only, not all of them. The table shows 95,000 to 110,000 clones, with about nine tenths occurring only once. The starting material was peripheral blood, obtained on day 0 of AZD1222 vaccination. Receptors originate from an adult in good health.

The V call is TRBV7-8, the J call TRBJ1-1, with 7 bases fitting TRBD1. V trimming: 1 base; J trimming: 3 bases; junction bases outside the gene matches: 11. Germline V gives CDR1 SGHVS, CDR2 FQNEAQ. This CDR3 is 17 amino acids long. The CDR3 nucleotides read TGTGCCAGCAGCTTAGTTCTCAGGGGGGACCGTTACACTGAAGCTTTCTTT. This gives the protein CASSLVLRGDRYTEAFF.

This clone was seen a single time. The chain employs TRBV7-9 and TRBJ2-1; a possible D gene is TRBD1 (6 bases). Germline V gene lookup returns CDR1 SEHNR and CDR2 FQNEAQ (reference sequence). Trimming left V 4 bases short and J 5 bases short, with 12 bases between. The CDR3 runs 14 residues. This chain's CDR3 is CASSSRDRNNEQFF. The DNA of the CDR3 is TGTGCCAGCAGCTCGAGAGACAGGAACAATGAGCAGTTCTTC.

The chain uses TRBV4-1 and TRBJ2-3; D is tentatively TRBD1 or TRBD2 (6 bases each). The V and J ends lost 5 bases and 5 bases respectively, with 17 bases between them. Germline V CDR1 and CDR2: MGHRA, YSYEKL. The CDR3 consists of 15 residues. The CDR3 bases are TGCGCCAGCAGCTTAAGGGGGGTAGATGTAGATACGCAGTATTTT. Translated: CASSLRGVDVDTQYF.

This clone was seen once. This sequence joins TRBV5-6 and TRBJ2-1, with a tentative D call TRBD2 (7 bases). Germline V gene data show CDR1 as SGHDT and CDR2 as YYEEEE. V was clipped by 4 bases and J by 9 bases, with 20 bases between them. CDR3 length: 15 amino acids. Here the CDR3 DNA reads TGTGCCAGCAGCCCTCTGGTGGGGGGGCAAACTGAGCAGTTCTTC. Its protein is CASSPLVGGQTEQFF.

This clone was found once. This is likely a read error, given that the CDR3 carries no conserved phenylalanine or tryptophan at its end. The chain combines TRBV15 with TRBJ1-6; D ambiguous. Germline loops: CDR1 LNHNV, CDR2 YYDKDF (reference sequence). The CDR3 is 15 residues long. V was pared by 0 bases and J by 6 bases, with 9 bases between. CDR3 nucleotide sequence: TGTGCCACCAGCAGAGATCCCGGGATTAATTCACCCCTCCACCTT. Its protein is CATSRDPGINSPLHL.

In this sample, this clone turned up once. The CDR3 loop reads CASSQDYRFSPSYGQYF. In nucleotides, the CDR3 is TGTGCCAGCAGCCAAGACTATCGCTTTTCCCCTTCGTATGGGCAGTACTTC. This chain connects TRBV14 to TRBJ2-7; D gene unclear. Trimming left V 0 bases short and J 9 bases short, with 24 bases between. From germline, CDR1 is SGHDN and CDR2 FVKESK. This CDR3 has 17 amino acids.

The gene calls are TRBV9 and TRBJ2-7; TRBD1 is a possible D gene (7 bases). Germline V gene lookup returns CDR1 SGDLS and CDR2 YYNGEE. The CDR3 length is 15 residues. Between the trimmed V and J ends, which lost 3 bases and 3 bases, there was a span of 16 bases. CDR3 region: CASSAKGGQSYEQYF. For the CDR3, the DNA is TGTGCCAGCAGCGCAAAGGGGGGACAGAGCTACGAGCAGTACTTC.

Concerning this clone itself: This likely comes from a read error, as the CDR3 has no conserved phenylalanine or tryptophan at its end. The J gene is TRBJ1-6, the V gene TRBV15, with D perhaps TRBD1 (5 bases). Trimming stripped 0 bases from V and 5 bases from J, with 17 bases between. From germline, CDR1 is LNHNV and CDR2 YYDKDF (reference sequence). There are 18 residues in the CDR3. In nucleotides, the CDR3 is TGTGCCACCAGCAGAGAAGGGGCGTTCAGTCGTCATAATTCACCCCTCCACCTT. Translation: CATSREGAFSRHNSPLHL.

V usage is TRBV7-8 and J usage is TRBJ1-2, with D possibly being TRBD1 (6 bases). Per germline, CDR1 SGHVS and CDR2 FQNEAQ. The CDR3 consists of 15 residues. The ends were cut back, 5 bases at V and 0 bases at J, with 13 bases in the middle. DNA of the CDR3: TGTGCCAGCAGCCCACACAGGGTTCCTAACTATGGCTACACCTTC. As protein: CASSPHRVPNYGYTF. Based on the CDR3 plus reference TRBV7-8 and TRBJ1-2, the full variable domain is GAGVSQSPRYKVAKRGQDVALRCDPISGHVSLFWYQQALGQGPEFLTYFQNEAQLDKSGLPSDRFFAERPEGSVSTLKIQRTQQEDSAVYLCASSPHRVPNYGYTFGSGTRLTVV.

In its sample, this clone was seen a few times. The chain combines TRBV7-9 with TRBJ1-3; no clear D. Germline V CDR1 and CDR2: SEHNR, FQNEAQ (reference sequence). This CDR3 contains 13 residues. V lost 5 bases and J lost 8, with 13 bases in between. The CDR3 loop reads CASSPAERDTIYF. DNA for the CDR3: TGTGCCAGCAGCCCCGCCGAGCGGGACACCATATATTTT.

The chain recombines TRBV12-3 or TRBV12-4 with TRBJ1-4; D is uncertain. The CDR3 consists of 13 residues. Trimming shortened V by 3 bases and J by 4 bases, and 6 bases separated the two germline ends. CDR3 sequence (DNA): TGTGCCAGCAGTTTGTCTATTAATGAAAAACTGTTTTTT. This gives the protein CASSLSINEKLFF.

V and J are TRBV5-5 and TRBJ2-1, with D possibly being TRBD1 (6 bases). Germline CDR1 is SGHKS and CDR2 is YYEKEE (reference sequence). The CDR3 runs to 15 residues. V dropped 3 bases and J dropped 2 bases, with 12 bases sitting between them. CDR3 in DNA: TGTGCCAGCAGCTCCGGGACACCCCCCTACAATGAGCAGTTCTTC. Amino acids: CASSSGTPPYNEQFF.

V and J are TRBV30 and TRBJ2-7; perhaps TRBD2 as D (5 bases). CDR1 and CDR2 (germline): GTSNPN, SVGIG (reference sequence). Trimming pared 0 bases from V and 7 bases from J, leaving 10 bases between. This CDR3 has 12 residues. The CDR3, as DNA: TGTGCCTGGAGTGTACCCCCGGGGGAGCAGTACTTC. Translation: CAWSVPPGEQYF. The complete variable domain, with remaining parts taken from reference TRBV30 and TRBJ2-7, reads SQTIHQWPATLVQPVGSPLSLECTVEGTSNPNLYWYRQAAGRGLQLLFYSVGIGQISSEVPQNLSASRPQDRQFILSSKKLLLSDSGFYLCAWSVPPGEQYFGPGTRLTVT.

This clone has just a few counts. The chain uses TRBV2 and TRBJ1-5, with D unresolved. V shed 2 bases and J shed 1 base, with 9 bases lying between them. Per the germline V gene, CDR1 is SNHLY and CDR2 is FYNNEI. The CDR3 has 15 amino acids. In DNA form, the CDR3 reads TGTGCCAGCAGTGAAAGGATGGCGAGCAATCAGCCCCAGCATTTT. Its protein is CASSERMASNQPQHF.

The chain couples TRBV19 to TRBJ2-3, with D perhaps TRBD1 (6 bases). This CDR3 contains 14 residues. V was pared by 6 bases and J by 0 bases, with 10 bases between. In germline, CDR1 is LNHDA, CDR2 SQIVND (reference sequence). This CDR3 reads CASRVRGSTDTQYF. The CDR3, as DNA: TGTGCCAGTAGAGTCAGGGGAAGCACAGATACGCAGTATTTT.

This rearrangement joins TRBV27 to TRBJ2-7, with D perhaps being TRBD1 or TRBD2 (6 bases each). The CDR3 length is 13 residues. Trimming took 6 bases from V and 3 from J, leaving 12 bases between them. Per the germline V gene, CDR1 is MNHEY and CDR2 is SMNVEV (reference sequence). CDR3 region: CASRDRGDYEQYF. CDR3 DNA sequence: TGTGCCAGCAGGGATAGGGGGGACTACGAGCAGTACTTC.

The rearrangement uses TRBV7-8 and TRBJ2-7; 9 nucleotides match TRBD1. This CDR3 comprises 13 residues. The V and J ends lost 5 bases and 5 bases, in that order; junction bases with no gene match: 4. From germline, CDR1 is SGHVS and CDR2 FQNEAQ. This chain's CDR3 is CASSLRDRDEQYF. The CDR3 nucleotides are TGTGCCAGCAGCCTTCGGGACAGGGACGAGCAGTACTTC.

This chain connects TRBV6-5 to TRBJ1-5; D not certain. The V gene lost 4 bases and the J gene lost 3 bases, with 13 bases spanning the gap. The germline V gene has CDR1 MNHEY and CDR2 SVGAGI. CDR3 length: 15 amino acids. CDR3 DNA: TGTGCCAGCAGTTCCTTCAGAGATCCCAATCAGCCCCAGCATTTT. Its translation: CASSSFRDPNQPQHF.

As concerns this clone: The CDR3 carries no conserved terminal phenylalanine or tryptophan, so it likely arises from a read error. J is TRBJ1-6 and V is TRBV6-2 or TRBV6-3; TRBD1 matches at 7 bases. CDR3 size: 18 residues. Germline trimming cut 0 bases from V and 0 bases from J; bases unmatched to any gene: 5. Per germline, CDR1 MNHEY and CDR2 SVGEGT. The CDR3 nucleotides are TGTGCCAGCAGTTACTCGGGACAGAGGAGCTCCTATAATTCACCCCTCCACCTT. Translated, it gives CASSYSGQRSSYNSPLHL.

Worth noting for this clone: This sample also contains other DNA sequences that code for the same CDR3. The gene calls are TRBV19 and TRBJ1-5; D is unresolved. The V end lost 3 bases, the J end lost 1 base, and 7 bases lay between the germline ends. CDR3 size: 14 residues. In germline, CDR1 is LNHDA, CDR2 SQIVND (reference sequence). CDR3 nucleotide sequence: TGTGCCAGTAGTATCGGGCCGAGCAATCAGCCCCAGCATTTT. This translates into CASSIGPSNQPQHF.

This rearrangement joins TRBV19 to TRBJ2-2; D ambiguous. CDR1 and CDR2 (germline): LNHDA, SQIVND (reference sequence). V lost 6 bases and J lost 3, with 14 bases in between. This CDR3 contains 15 residues. The CDR3 region has the DNA TGTGCCAGTAGCCTCCAGAGTGGGGACACCGGGGAGCTGTTTTTT. Amino acids: CASSLQSGDTGELFF.

The rearrangement uses TRBV28 and TRBJ2-7, with D perhaps being TRBD1 or TRBD2 (5 bases each). CDR3 length equals 14 residues. Germline V CDR1 and CDR2: MDHEN, SYDVKM. V was pared by 6 bases and J by 0 bases, with 12 bases between. CDR3 protein: CASRRGVSSYEQYF. The CDR3 DNA is TGTGCCAGCAGAAGGGGAGTTAGCTCCTACGAGCAGTACTTC.

The gene calls are TRBV28 and TRBJ2-1; D might be TRBD2 (5 bases). CDR3 size: 16 residues. The germline V gene encodes CDR1 MDHEN and CDR2 SYDVKM. V dropped 3 bases and J dropped 4 bases, with 16 bases sitting between them. CDR3 region: CASSFRTSGFYNEQFF. CDR3 DNA sequence: TGTGCCAGCAGTTTCCGCACTAGTGGGTTTTACAATGAGCAGTTCTTC.

This clone was observed a single time. The gene calls are TRBV6-6 and TRBJ1-3; 9 bases align to TRBD1. This CDR3 is 16 amino acids long. V lost 6 bases and J lost 4; bases outside the gene matches: 10. In germline, CDR1 is MNHNY, CDR2 SVGAGI (reference sequence). In DNA, the CDR3 is TGTGCCAGCAGCCCCGGGACAGGGATTCTAGGAAACACCATATATTTT. Translation: CASSPGTGILGNTIYF.

The chain employs TRBV7-6 and TRBJ2-5, with D possibly being TRBD1 (6 bases). This CDR3 has 14 amino acids. Germline assignment: CDR1 SGHVS and CDR2 FNYEAQ. V was clipped by 4 bases and J by 2 bases, with 11 bases between them. CDR3 loop: CASSYRVSQETQYF. CDR3 nucleotide sequence: TGTGCCAGCAGCTACAGGGTTTCTCAAGAGACCCAGTACTTC.

The rearrangement joins TRBV30 to TRBJ1-3; weak D call: TRBD1 (6 bases). This CDR3 is 18 amino acids long. The germline V gene has CDR1 GTSNPN and CDR2 SVGIG (reference sequence). Between the trimmed V and J ends, which lost 2 bases and 2 bases, there was a span of 22 bases. CDR3 region: CAWSRGRGNVGAGNTIYF. In DNA, the CDR3 is TGTGCCTGGAGTCGGGGCAGGGGAAATGTAGGGGCTGGAAACACCATATATTTT.

In the case of this clone: The sample has other DNA sequences that encode this CDR3 too. The V and J genes are TRBV27 and TRBJ1-1; 9 positions agree with TRBD1. There are 14 residues in the CDR3. V shed 5 bases, J shed 4 bases, and the junction held 5 bases outside the gene matches. Germline CDR1 reads MNHEY; CDR2 reads SMNVEV (reference sequence). The CDR3 here is CASSLDRGGTEAFF. CDR3 sequence (DNA): TGTGCCAGCAGTCTGGACAGGGGAGGCACTGAAGCTTTCTTT.

The rearrangement uses TRBV18 and TRBJ1-1; perhaps TRBD1 as D (5 bases). Germline lookup yields CDR1 KGHSH and CDR2 LQKENI. The CDR3 loop spans 16 amino acids. V was clipped by 0 bases and J by 7 bases, with 18 bases between them. This chain's CDR3 is CASSPPAGGTRVEAFF. The CDR3 DNA reads as TGTGCCAGCTCACCACCAGCTGGCGGGACCCGAGTTGAAGCTTTCTTT.

The V gene is TRBV7-9, the J gene TRBJ1-3; no firm D call. The CDR3 covers 17 residues. Looked up from germline, CDR1 is SEHNR and CDR2 is FQNEAQ (reference sequence). V was clipped by 0 bases and J by 0 bases, with 12 bases between them. The DNA of the CDR3 is TGTGCCAGCAGCTTAGCCGGACTGAGCCACTCTGGAAACACCATATATTTT. Amino acid sequence: CASSLAGLSHSGNTIYF.